This T cell receptor beta chain was captured in a study of CD8+ T cells in alopecia areata. On the study more broadly: Severity scoring for treated patients was based on the percentage of affected scalp area.

Study-level points and caveats: Scalp data also include sequences from resident alphabeta T cells of normal skin.

V shed 0 bases and J 4 bases; nucleotides not matched to a gene: 0. The CDR3 totals 15 residues. Per germline, CDR1 SGHTA and CDR2 FQGNSA. This clone was observed a handful of times. What it recognizes is unknown. RNA extraction was followed by reverse transcription into cDNA, which acted as the sequencing template. This table comes from immunoSEQ multiplex PCR, and its TCRdb copy is limited to in-frame clones, with some not included. The repertoire includes about 200,000 clones, approximately 57% of them detected once, and roughly 1.6% sits in the top ten. Treatment denoted: oral pan-JAK inhibitor, 5-10 mg twice daily. Lesional scalp punch biopsies and peripheral blood came from alopecia areata patients.

The sequenced sample was CD4+ T cells sorted from blood, obtained at week 4, from a patient treated with tofacitinib. The gene calls are TRBV7-2 and TRBJ2-1; TRBD2 aligns across 10 bases. This clonotype was obtained from a human donor with alopecia areata. Written as DNA, the CDR3 is TGTGCCAGCAGCTTAGCTAGCGGGGGGTACAATGAGCAGTTCTTC. Its protein product is CASSLASGGYNEQFF. The variable domain in full, with the rest retrieved from reference TRBV7-2 and TRBJ2-1, is GAGVSQSPSNKVTEKGKDVELRCDPISGHTALYWYRQSLGQGLEFLIYFQGNSAPDKSGLPSDRFSAERTGGSVSTLTIQRTQQEDSAVYLCASSLASGGYNEQFFGPGTRLTVL.